The T cell receptor beta chain under discussion was sequenced for a study of response to subunit inactivated influenza vaccine. Study findings and constraints: Authors suggested few new T cells are recruited by each seasonal influenza vaccination.

For this clonotype: Its specificity is unknown.

V lost 3 bases, J lost 2 bases, and 6 bases stayed unmatched. The germline V gene has CDR1 DFQATT and CDR2 SNEGSKA (reference sequence). The CDR3 runs to 15 residues. TCRdb independently ran MiXCR on the RT-PCR reads; one entry per CDR3 protein. The top ten hold roughly 10% of the sample, which has 800,000 or so distinct CDR3 sequences, less than 25% seen once. The sequencing used PBMCs from blood, collected about 5 days after vaccination. The receptor's source is a man aged 45-60 years who received an inactivated influenza vaccine. The chain recombines TRBV20-1 with TRBJ2-1, with 8 bases matching TRBD2. CDR3 loop: CSARGAGVTYNEQFF. CDR3 bases: TGCAGTGCTAGGGGAGCGGGAGTAACCTACAATGAGCAGTTCTTC.